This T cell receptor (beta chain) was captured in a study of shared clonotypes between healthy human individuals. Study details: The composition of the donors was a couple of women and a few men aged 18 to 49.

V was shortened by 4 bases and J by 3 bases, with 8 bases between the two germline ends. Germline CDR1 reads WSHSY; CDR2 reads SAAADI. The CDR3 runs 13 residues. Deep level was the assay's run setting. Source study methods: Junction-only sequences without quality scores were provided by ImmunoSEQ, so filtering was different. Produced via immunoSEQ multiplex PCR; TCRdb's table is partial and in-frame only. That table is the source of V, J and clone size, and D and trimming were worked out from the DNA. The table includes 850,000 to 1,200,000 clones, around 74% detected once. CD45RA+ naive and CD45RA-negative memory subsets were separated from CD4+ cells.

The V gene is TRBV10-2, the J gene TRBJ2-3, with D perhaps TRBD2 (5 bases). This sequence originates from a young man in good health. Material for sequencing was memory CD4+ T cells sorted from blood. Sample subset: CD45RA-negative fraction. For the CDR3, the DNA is TGCGCCAGCAGTGTTAGGAGGACAGATACGCAGTATTTT. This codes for CASSVRRTDTQYF.